These 26 T cell receptor beta chains originate from one sample sequenced in a study of long-term antiretroviral therapy in people with HIV. At the survey level, the v3.0 immunoSEQ assay was run. Repertoires were generated with immunoSEQ multiplex PCR, while TCRdb's copy carries only in-frame clones and drops some. The sample consists of 10,000 to 12,000 clones, about four fifths of them appearing once. Sample: unsorted PBMCs, taken 1.2 years after starting antiretroviral therapy. The receptors shown here come from a man aged 35-49 years with HIV.

V usage is TRBV9 and J usage is TRBJ2-5; possible D gene TRBD2, 5 bases. Germline V lookup: CDR1 SGDLS, CDR2 YYNGEE. V lost 4 bases and J 3 bases, leaving 22 bases between the germline ends. The CDR3 has 17 residues. CDR3 bases: TGTGCCAGCAGCCCCCGGAGGAGGAGAGGAGAGGAAGAGACCCAGTACTTC. Translation gives CASSPRRRRGEEETQYF.

The chain carries TRBV19 and TRBJ2-2, with 8 bases that match TRBD1. Trimming took 9 bases from V and 4 from J; bases not matched to a gene: 4. From germline, CDR1 is LNHDA and CDR2 SQIVND (reference sequence). The length of the CDR3 is 13 residues. CDR3: CASSTGVTGELFF. Here the CDR3 DNA reads TGTGCCAGCTCGACAGGGGTCACCGGGGAGCTGTTTTTT.

CDR3 in amino acids: CASSIASGVEQFF. The DNA of the CDR3 is TGTGCCAGTAGTATTGCCTCCGGAGTCGAGCAGTTCTTC. The V call is TRBV19, the J call TRBJ2-1; D gene uncertain. The CDR3 runs 13 residues. V was pared by 3 bases and J by 10 bases, with 13 bases between. The V gene's germline CDR1 is LNHDA and CDR2 SQIVND (reference sequence).

The genes are TRBV27 and TRBJ1-1; D remains ambiguous. This CDR3 contains 14 residues. Germline V gene data show CDR1 as MNHEY and CDR2 as SMNVEV (reference sequence). Trimming cost V 0 bases and J 11 bases, with 16 bases left between them. The chain's CDR3 is CASSLSTDGAAAFF. The CDR3 bases are TGTGCCAGCAGTTTATCCACGGACGGTGCTGCCGCTTTCTTT.

This chain connects TRBV6-6 to TRBJ2-3; 7 nucleotides match TRBD2. The trim removed 0 bases at V and 3 bases at J, leaving 6 bases unmatched. Germline lookup yields CDR1 MNHNY and CDR2 SVGAGI (reference sequence). The CDR3 runs to 16 residues. CDR3 bases: TGTGCCAGCAGTTACTCGTCCAGCGGGGTGACAGATACGCAGTATTTT. Its protein is CASSYSSSGVTDTQYF.

This clone was seen only once. CDR3 nucleotides: TGCGCCAGCAGCCGGGCAGGAGACACTGAAGCTTTCTTT. Translation gives CASSRAGDTEAFF. V gene TRBV5-1 combines with J gene TRBJ1-1; D not certain. This CDR3 region has 13 residues. Germline CDR1 is SGHRS and CDR2 is YFSETQ. Trimming cost V 4 bases and J 3 bases, with 10 bases left between them.

The chain uses TRBV14 and TRBJ1-1; TRBD1 is a possible D gene (6 bases). CDR3 length equals 15 residues. Germline CDR1 SGHDN, CDR2 FVKESK. V shed 4 bases and J shed 3 bases, with 15 bases lying between them. Here the CDR3 reads CASSLHPGAHTEAFF. CDR3 DNA: TGTGCCAGCAGCCTTCACCCAGGGGCGCACACTGAAGCTTTCTTT.

V gene TRBV2 combines with J gene TRBJ2-1; TRBD2 matches at 7 bases. The CDR3 sequence is 16 residues long. Trimming cost V 4 bases and J 8 bases; bases outside gene matches: 14. CDR1 SNHLY and CDR2 FYNNEI come from the germline V gene. The CDR3 nucleotides are TGTGCCAGCAGTGTGTCCGGGGGGATGGCCAATTATGAGCAGTTCTTC. It translates to CASSVSGGMANYEQFF.

This sequence joins TRBV30 and TRBJ1-1; D uncertain. In germline, CDR1 is GTSNPN, CDR2 SVGIG (reference sequence). This CDR3 spans 11 amino acids. V dropped 2 bases and J dropped 6 bases, with 7 bases sitting between them. Here the CDR3 reads CAWSPGSEAFF. CDR3 DNA sequence: TGTGCCTGGAGTCCAGGATCTGAAGCTTTCTTT.

This clone was seen a single time. The rearrangement links TRBV4-3 to TRBJ2-1; 11 nucleotides line up with TRBD1. The CDR3 has 14 amino acids. Trimming took 4 bases from V and 8 from J; bases not matched to a gene: 4. CDR1 is LGHNA, CDR2 YSLEER, per germline. CDR3 nucleotide sequence: TGCGCCAGCAGCCCGGACAGGGGGCTCTATGAGCAGTTCTTC. It is translated as CASSPDRGLYEQFF.

The chain links TRBV7-2 to TRBJ1-5; 7 nucleotides line up with TRBD1. V lost 4 bases, J lost 4 bases, and 7 bases stayed unmatched. The CDR3 loop spans 15 amino acids. Germline V lookup: CDR1 SGHTA, CDR2 FQGNSA. The CDR3 DNA reads TGTGCCAGCAGCTCCTCTTTACAGGGGAATCAGCCCCAGCATTTT. Its protein product is CASSSSLQGNQPQHF. Complete variable domain (other parts from reference TRBV7-2 and TRBJ1-5): GAGVSQSPSNKVTEKGKDVELRCDPISGHTALYWYRQSLGQGLEFLIYFQGNSAPDKSGLPSDRFSAERTGGSVSTLTIQRTQQEDSAVYLCASSSSLQGNQPQHFGDGTRLSIL.

This clone was seen more than once but under ten times. V usage is TRBV10-3 and J usage is TRBJ1-2; D remains unclear. Trimming stripped 2 bases from V and 8 bases from J, with 12 bases between. Germline V lookup: CDR1 ENHRY, CDR2 SYGVKD. The CDR3 totals 13 residues. CDR3 bases: TGTGCCATCAGTGAGAGGGTGGAAGACGGCTACACCTTC. Translation gives CAISERVEDGYTF.

With regard to this clone: Within the sample, other DNA sequences also encode this same CDR3. The genes are TRBV7-2 and TRBJ1-1; D is uncertain. Trimming removed 2 bases at V and 1 base at J, with 5 bases between. The CDR3 has 13 residues. The germline CDR1 and CDR2 sequences are SGHTA and FQGNSA. CDR3 nucleotides: TGTGCCAGCAGCTTAAACGGGAACACTGAAGCTTTCTTT. Translated: CASSLNGNTEAFF.

The genes are TRBV5-4 and TRBJ2-1; 7 positions agree with TRBD1. V dropped 4 bases and J dropped 9; count of bases not matched to a gene: 10. Germline CDR1 and CDR2: SGHNT and YYREEE (reference sequence). This CDR3 contains 14 residues. For the CDR3, the DNA is TGTGCCAGCAGCCCCCGCTCCGGACAGGCTGAGCAGTTCTTC. This encodes CASSPRSGQAEQFF. The complete variable domain, with remaining parts taken from reference TRBV5-4 and TRBJ2-1, reads ETGVTQSPTHLIKTRGQQVTLRCSSQSGHNTVSWYQQALGQGPQFIFQYYREEENGRGNFPPRFSGLQFPNYSSELNVNALELDDSALYLCASSPRSGQAEQFFGPGTRLTVL.

V is TRBV4-1 and J is TRBJ2-7; 9 bases match TRBD1. Trimming took 4 bases from V and 3 from J; bases not matched to a gene: 4. The CDR3 sequence is 14 residues long. The germline gives CDR1 MGHRA, CDR2 YSYEKL. The CDR3, as DNA: TGCGCCAGCAGCCCCGACAGGGGGGTCTACGAGCAGTACTTC. Translated: CASSPDRGVYEQYF.

This CDR3 is CASKEPPLHF. CDR3 DNA sequence: TGTGCCAGCAAGGAACCACCCCTCCACTTT. The rearrangement links TRBV6-1 to TRBJ1-6; D is unclear. In germline, CDR1 is MNHNS, CDR2 SASEGT. The CDR3 has 10 amino acids. The V and J ends lost 7 bases and 11 bases respectively, with 6 bases between them.

This clone was seen only a few times. V and J are TRBV5-1 and TRBJ1-1; perhaps TRBD1 as D (5 bases). The germline V gene has CDR1 SGHRS and CDR2 YFSETQ. Deletions cut 3 bases from V and 1 base from J, with 10 bases between. This CDR3 has 14 residues. The CDR3 reads CASSYGHTNTEAFF. The CDR3 region has the DNA TGCGCCAGCAGCTACGGACACACGAACACTGAAGCTTTCTTT. The full variable domain, with the rest looked up from reference TRBV5-1 and TRBJ1-1, is KAGVTQTPRYLIKTRGQQVTLSCSPISGHRSVSWYQQTPGQGLQFLFEYFSETQRNKGNFPGRFSGRQFSNSRSEMNVSTLELGDSALYLCASSYGHTNTEAFFGQGTRLTVV.

This clone was seen a handful of times. The sample holds other DNA sequences that translate to the same CDR3. The rearrangement uses TRBV6-1 and TRBJ1-2; D gene ambiguous. The germline gives CDR1 MNHNS, CDR2 SASEGT. Between the trimmed V and J ends, which lost 0 bases and 8 bases, there was a span of 10 bases. The CDR3 spans 13 residues. CDR3 region: CASSEAPARGYTF. The DNA of the CDR3 is TGTGCCAGCAGTGAAGCCCCAGCACGGGGCTACACCTTC.

This clone was seen once. The chain uses TRBV4-1 and TRBJ2-3; 8 nucleotides line up with TRBD1. Germline assignment: CDR1 MGHRA and CDR2 YSYEKL. Trimming at V came to 4 bases and at J to 1 base, leaving 1 base not matched to a gene. CDR3 length: 14 amino acids. The DNA for the CDR3 is TGCGCCAGCAGCCTGACAGGGGGCACAGATACGCAGTATTTT. Its protein is CASSLTGGTDTQYF.

The rearrangement uses TRBV19 and TRBJ2-3; tentative D call: TRBD2 (5 bases). The CDR3 is made up of 14 amino acids. Germline CDR1 and CDR2: LNHDA and SQIVND (reference sequence). V lost 3 bases and J lost 2, with 9 bases in between. CDR3 residues: CASSIISDTDTQYF. The CDR3 DNA reads TGTGCCAGTAGTATTATTAGCGACACAGATACGCAGTATTTT.

The chain couples TRBV11-2 to TRBJ2-4, with D unresolved. Trimming removed 0 bases at V and 6 bases at J, with 9 bases between. Looked up from germline, CDR1 is SGHAT and CDR2 is FQNNGV. This CDR3 is built from 14 residues. CDR3 coding DNA: TGTGCCAGCAGCTTAGAGGACGGTCGAAACATTCAGTACTTC. It is translated as CASSLEDGRNIQYF.

The chain uses TRBV14 and TRBJ1-1, with D unclear. Germline V gives CDR1 SGHDN, CDR2 FVKESK. The V and J ends lost 1 base and 11 bases respectively, with 11 bases between them. The CDR3 has 12 amino acids. In DNA, the CDR3 is TGTGCCAGCAGCCAAGGGTCCAGGAGGGCTTTCTTT. Translation: CASSQGSRRAFF.

The chain joins TRBV5-1 to TRBJ2-2; D uncertain. Germline V gene sequence: CDR1 SGHRS, CDR2 YFSETQ. The CDR3 runs 15 residues. V was shortened by 4 bases and J by 1 base, with 11 bases between the two germline ends. The CDR3 nucleotides read TGCGCCAGCAGCGTACAGACACAGAACACCGGGGAGCTGTTTTTT. Encoded protein: CASSVQTQNTGELFF.

V and J are TRBV18 and TRBJ2-3; perhaps TRBD1 as D (6 bases). V lost 2 bases and J 0 bases, leaving 12 bases between the germline ends. This CDR3 has 16 residues. CDR1 is KGHSH, CDR2 LQKENI, per germline. Written as DNA, the CDR3 is TGTGCCAGCTCACCAGTAATGGACAGAAGCACAGATACGCAGTATTTT. The encoded protein is CASSPVMDRSTDTQYF.

The genes are TRBV5-4 and TRBJ1-1; weak D call: TRBD1 (6 bases). The CDR3 is made up of 13 amino acids. The V end was cut by 1 base, the J end by 10 bases, with 14 bases between. Germline CDR1 is SGHNT and CDR2 is YYREEE (reference sequence). The CDR3 loop reads CASSLRDTGRAFF. Here the CDR3 DNA reads TGTGCCAGCAGCTTGCGGGACACGGGTAGAGCTTTCTTT.

This clone appeared a few times. The chain combines TRBV4-1 with TRBJ2-7, with a possible D match to TRBD2 (5 bases). Between the trimmed V and J ends, which lost 0 bases and 3 bases, there was a span of 21 bases. The CDR3 runs to 18 residues. Germline V gene sequence: CDR1 MGHRA, CDR2 YSYEKL. CDR3 bases: TGCGCCAGCAGCCAAGAGGAACCCTCGGGGTTCCCCGACTACGAGCAGTACTTC. Translation gives CASSQEEPSGFPDYEQYF.